This TCR beta chain was identified in a study of T cells in Graves' hyperthyroidism and ophthalmopathy. Study-level results: The blood repertoire included most of the expanded thyroid clonotypes above 0.001.

V dropped 7 bases and J dropped 1; count of bases not matched to a gene: 8. CDR1 and CDR2 from the germline V gene are SEHNR and FQNEAQ (reference sequence). This CDR3 contains 15 residues. Amplified TCR beta CDR3 regions derived from RNA transcripts. When the TCR CDR3 underwent first-round RT-PCR, the HTBI primer set was used. TCRdb re-called the multiplex PCR reads through MiXCR, storing one row per CDR3 protein. The repertoire has 550,000 to 700,000 distinct CDR3 sequences, 14% to 15% of them found once; the top ten carry roughly 4.3%. Notes on this clonotype: Its antigen remains unknown.

This sequence joins TRBV7-9 and TRBJ1-1, with 8 nucleotides matching TRBD1. The sequenced sample consisted of blood. The origin of this receptor is a woman aged 40 to 55 with Graves' ophthalmopathy. The CDR3 protein is CASKPPGTGNTEAFF. CDR3 in DNA: TGTGCCAGCAAACCCCCCGGGACAGGGAACACTGAAGCTTTCTTT.